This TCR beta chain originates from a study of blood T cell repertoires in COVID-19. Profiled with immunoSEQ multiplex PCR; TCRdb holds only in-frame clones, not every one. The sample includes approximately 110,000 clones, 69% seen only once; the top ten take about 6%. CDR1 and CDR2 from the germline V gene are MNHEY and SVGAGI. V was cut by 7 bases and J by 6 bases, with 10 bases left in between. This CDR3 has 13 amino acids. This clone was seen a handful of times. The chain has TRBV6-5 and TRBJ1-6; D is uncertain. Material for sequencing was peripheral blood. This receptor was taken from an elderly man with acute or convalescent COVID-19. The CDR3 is CASTDTINSPLHF. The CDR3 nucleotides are TGTGCCAGCACCGACACGATTAATTCACCCCTCCACTTT.